These 15 T cell receptor beta chains originate from one sample sequenced in a study of beta chain features in type 1 diabetes. Study results and caveats: Moderate but significant shortening of TCRB CDR3s was recorded in all four CD4+ subsets from Type 1 diabetes patients.

Which antigens these TCRs recognize remains unknown. Expressed TCRB transcripts got sequenced, as all isolated RNA was reverse transcribed. Profiling relied on immunoSEQ multiplex PCR, and the TCRdb table lists in-frame clones only, not all of them. Of hundreds of thousands of clones listed, about 14% are singletons. Input material: naive CD4+ T cells from blood. The receptors here all came from a man younger than 30 with type 1 diabetes.

This clone was detected a few times. The rearrangement joins TRBV7-2 to TRBJ2-5; TRBD1 aligns across 7 bases. Germline CDR1 is SGHTA and CDR2 is FQGNSA. The CDR3 sequence is 15 residues long. J gave up 1 base and V 3 bases, and 5 bases lay outside the gene matches. The CDR3 nucleotides read TGTGCCAGCAGCTTTACGACAGGGAGCCAAGAGACCCAGTACTTC. As protein: CASSFTTGSQETQYF.

The J gene is TRBJ2-5, the V gene TRBV7-3; D possibly uses TRBD1 or TRBD2 (5 bases each). The CDR3 extends over 13 amino acids. Trimming shortened V by 5 bases and J by 2 bases, and 9 bases separated the two germline ends. Germline assignment: CDR1 SGHTA and CDR2 FQGTGA. CDR3 sequence reads: CASSPGAQETQYF. The CDR3 coding sequence is TGTGCCAGCAGCCCCGGGGCACAAGAGACCCAGTACTTC.

This sequence joins TRBV18 and TRBJ1-2; D gene ambiguous. Per the germline V gene, CDR1 is KGHSH and CDR2 is LQKENI. Trimming took off 4 bases at V and 9 bases at J, with 9 bases between the two ends. This CDR3 is 11 amino acids long. As DNA, the CDR3 is TGTGCCAGCTCACAGGCCGAGAGCTACACCTTC. Its protein is CASSQAESYTF. Drawing the rest from reference TRBV18 and TRBJ1-2, the complete variable domain is NAGVMQNPRHLVRRRGQEARLRCSPMKGHSHVYWYRQLPEEGLKFMVYLQKENIIDESGMPKERFSAEFPKEGPSILRIQQVVRGDSAAYFCASSQAESYTFGSGTRLTVV.

Concerning this clone itself: Other DNA variants within this sample encode the same CDR3. The V and J genes are TRBV5-1 and TRBJ2-5; D remains unclear. The CDR3 totals 13 residues. Per the germline V gene, CDR1 is SGHRS and CDR2 is YFSETQ. V lost 5 bases to trimming and J lost 3 bases, with 11 bases between them. Written as DNA, the CDR3 is TGCGCCAGCAGTCTCGGCCCCAAAGAGACCCAGTACTTC. Protein product: CASSLGPKETQYF.

This clone was seen a handful of times. The J gene is TRBJ1-4, the V gene TRBV5-4; D uncertain. V was pared by 0 bases and J by 8 bases, with 11 bases between. Looked up from germline, CDR1 is SGHNT and CDR2 is YYREEE (reference sequence). The CDR3 covers 14 residues. The CDR3 spells CASSLETASEKLFF. Here the CDR3 DNA reads TGTGCCAGCAGCTTGGAGACGGCCTCAGAAAAACTGTTTTTT. Full variable domain (rest looked up from reference TRBV5-4 and TRBJ1-4): ETGVTQSPTHLIKTRGQQVTLRCSSQSGHNTVSWYQQALGQGPQFIFQYYREEENGRGNFPPRFSGLQFPNYSSELNVNALELDDSALYLCASSLETASEKLFFGSGTQLSVL.

The chain recombines TRBV28 with TRBJ2-7; 8 bases agree with TRBD1. The junction had 9 bases not matched to a gene; V was cut back by 7 bases and J by 4 bases. The CDR3 contains 14 residues. Germline CDR1 and CDR2: MDHEN and SYDVKM. The CDR3 DNA is TGTGCCAGCACTGGGACAGGTGGTCGATACGAGCAGTACTTC. This translates into CASTGTGGRYEQYF.

The gene calls are TRBV7-9 and TRBJ1-1, with D unresolved. The V and J ends lost 10 bases and 1 base respectively, with 19 bases between them. Looked up from germline, CDR1 is SEHNR and CDR2 is FQNEAQ (reference sequence). The CDR3 contains 15 residues. Here the CDR3 reads CATLFSLGKNTEAFF. The CDR3 coding sequence is TGTGCCACCCTGTTCTCCCTGGGTAAGAACACTGAAGCTTTCTTT. Full variable domain (remainder filled in from reference TRBV7-9 and TRBJ1-1): DTGVSQNPRHKITKRGQNVTFRCDPISEHNRLYWYRQTLGQGPEFLTYFQNEAQLEKSRLLSDRFSAERPKGSFSTLEIQRTEQGDSAMYLCATLFSLGKNTEAFFGQGTRLTVV.

CDR3 sequence: CASSKFQGPSYEQYF. The CDR3 region has the DNA TGTGCCAGTAGTAAGTTTCAGGGTCCCTCCTACGAGCAGTACTTC. The V and J genes are TRBV19 and TRBJ2-7; TRBD1 might be the D (5 bases). This CDR3 spans 15 amino acids. Trimming took 4 bases from V and 0 from J, leaving 13 bases between them. Germline CDR1 and CDR2: LNHDA and SQIVND (reference sequence).

The sample holds a few counts of this clone. This chain links TRBV2 with TRBJ1-5, with 10 nucleotides matching TRBD1. Germline loops: CDR1 SNHLY, CDR2 FYNNEI. This CDR3 is built from 17 residues. Trimming at V came to 0 bases and at J to 4 bases, leaving 6 bases not matched to a gene. CDR3 residues: CASSEALGTGDNQPQHF. The CDR3 region has the DNA TGTGCCAGCAGTGAAGCGCTGGGGACAGGGGATAATCAGCCCCAGCATTTT.

This clone turned up a few times. In DNA form, the CDR3 reads TGCAGCGTTGCAGGGCTAGCGGGCCGCTACAATGAGCAGTTCTTC. It translates to CSVAGLAGRYNEQFF. The chain employs TRBV29-1 and TRBJ2-1; 8 bases match TRBD2. In germline, CDR1 is SQVTM, CDR2 ANQGSEA. The CDR3 sequence is 15 residues long. V lost 4 bases, J lost 3 bases, and 8 bases stayed unmatched.

A few counts support this clone. This rearrangement joins TRBV9 to TRBJ2-5; 10 bases fit TRBD2. CDR1 is SGDLS, CDR2 YYNGEE, per germline. J was trimmed by 4 bases and V by 0 bases; bases with no gene match: 9. The CDR3 is 17 residues long. CDR3: CASSVGGGTSEPETQYF. CDR3 in DNA: TGTGCCAGCAGCGTAGGGGGAGGGACTAGCGAACCAGAGACCCAGTACTTC.

The genes are TRBV6-5 and TRBJ1-1; tentatively, D is TRBD1 (6 bases). Germline lookup yields CDR1 MNHEY and CDR2 SVGAGI. V was pared by 2 bases and J by 1 base, with 11 bases between. This CDR3 is built from 15 residues. The CDR3 region is CASSYLGTQNTEAFF. CDR3 DNA: TGTGCCAGCAGTTACCTAGGGACACAGAACACTGAAGCTTTCTTT.

The table lists this clone with a few counts. Distinct nucleotide sequences in the sample also encode this CDR3. The V call is TRBV9, the J call TRBJ2-7; D tentatively fits TRBD1 or TRBD2 (5 bases each). The V end lost 2 bases, the J end lost 4 bases, and 10 bases lay between the germline ends. CDR3 length: 13 amino acids. CDR1 and CDR2 from the germline V gene are SGDLS and YYNGEE. The DNA of the CDR3 is TGTGCCAGCAGCGTCGGGACGGAGTACGAGCAGTACTTC. Protein product: CASSVGTEYEQYF.

The table lists this clone with a few counts. The sample has other DNA sequences that encode this CDR3 too. The chain has TRBV6-5 and TRBJ2-3; the D is unclear. Germline assignment: CDR1 MNHEY and CDR2 SVGAGI. V lost 0 bases to trimming and J lost 1 base, with 5 bases between them. This CDR3 is built from 14 residues. The CDR3 coding sequence is TGTGCCAGCAGTTACTCCACAGGCACAGATACGCAGTATTTT. This codes for CASSYSTGTDTQYF.

This clone was counted a few times. This chain connects TRBV7-2 to TRBJ1-1, with D unresolved. Per the germline V gene, CDR1 is SGHTA and CDR2 is FQGNSA. This CDR3 contains 13 residues. The V and J ends lost 4 bases and 1 base respectively, with 7 bases between them. CDR3 DNA sequence: TGTGCCAGCAGCTCGAGACCGAACACTGAAGCTTTCTTT. Its translation: CASSSRPNTEAFF.